This T cell receptor beta chain originates from a study of CD8 T cells in Susac syndrome (dated by TCRdb to the late 2010s). Broadly, across the study: Among the sequenced Susac syndrome patients, five or six had clinically active disease and under 10 were in clinical remission. Repertoire sequencing was used to test whether CD8+ T cell activation and differentiation in Susac syndrome was antigen driven. Susac syndrome patients were therapy-naive, on corticosteroids (some also receiving IVIg), or on IVIg alone at blood withdrawal. General conclusions and limits of the study: The study acknowledged that relatively few individuals were included in the TCR sequencing and HLA analysis. In the CD4+ T cell repertoire of Susac syndrome patients, clonal expansion was not detected.

Comments on this clonotype: What this receptor recognizes is not known. No quality values exist for individual bases; no much larger clone is one base distant.

RNA was extracted with the RNeasy kit and about 0.5 to 1 ug was reverse transcribed using random hexamers. The immunoSEQ multiplex PCR assay, which covers 54 Vbeta and 13 Jbeta segments, was used to amplify TCR beta CDR3 regions. To correct PCR amplification bias, a synthetic template baseline was used for both primer optimization and computational correction. The study's processing was this. Reads were assigned to V, D and J genes according to IMGT and analyzed in immunoSEQ Analyzer, with only productive sequences retained. Clonality was calculated as one minus the Shannon entropy normalized by log2 of the number of productive unique sequences. For each patient and control, public and private clones were evaluated among the 100 most prevalent clones. Clones were defined as Susac-specific if absent from the healthy and MS cohorts, from 1052 published viral clones and from other ImmuneACCESS disease sequences. TCRdb cleaned the public reads at Q25 with fastp, built clones with MiXCR and kept in-frame beta chains. All rows with the same CDR3 protein become a single entry with the most common DNA and genes. The V and J calls, along with clone size, are taken from TCRdb and not from the paper's own processing. A total of some 200,000 distinct CDR3 sequences appear in this sample, 75% to 95% of them only once. The ten biggest clones cover about 0.1% of the sample.

According to the germline V gene (reference sequence), CDR1 reads GTSNPN and CDR2 reads SVGIG. The V and J ends are trimmed by 0 bases and 8 bases, leaving 13 bases between them. Including the terminal cysteine and phenylalanine, the CDR3 comprises 14 residues. Solely the CDR3 DNA is kept, with 42 bases framed from the first base. Peripheral blood CD8+ and CD4+ T cells from healthy donors, Susac syndrome patients and multiple sclerosis patients were profiled using high-throughput TCR beta sequencing. Susac syndrome patients met recently defined diagnostic criteria for definite or probable disease. Bulk CD8+ and CD4+ T cells were purified magnetically by negative isolation, whereas CD8+ TEMRA cells were enriched by FACS. Blood was collected in EDTA tubes and processed within 24 hours, with PBMCs isolated through density gradient centrifugation. PBMCs intended for TCR sequencing were cryopreserved in liquid nitrogen and thawed later in a water bath at 37 degrees C. Purity of sorted or isolated CD4+, CD8+ and CD8+ TEMRA cells was at least 90%.

The material sequenced was CD4+ T cells from PBMCs. This clonotype was obtained from a human donor with Susac syndrome. The chain uses TRBV30 and TRBJ1-4; TRBD1 is perhaps the D gene, given 5 matching bases. The CDR3: CAWSVAGLREKLFF. The bases are TGTGCCTGGAGTGTTGCGGGGCTAAGAGAAAAACTGTTTTTT.